This T cell receptor beta chain was identified during a study of PD-1 blockade in classical Hodgkin lymphoma. All the patients suffered relapse after autologous stem cell transplantation, and brentuximab vedotin exposure differed. The study's findings and limits: Complete responders showed a baseline diversity that resembled the diversity of newly diagnosed patients. Relative to healthy donors, newly diagnosed patients reportedly had lower baseline TCR diversity, which was reported as lower still in relapsed/refractory patients.

The CDR3 runs to 15 residues. The V and J ends lost 3 bases and 10 bases, in that order; junction bases with no gene match: 12. The germline V gene has CDR1 MDHEN and CDR2 SYDVKM. TCRdb keeps only in-frame clones here, not all; method: immunoSEQ multiplex PCR. The data hold about 110,000 clones, with 80% to 90% observed a single time. With respect to this clone: Its antigen is currently unknown.

This TCR derives from a human donor with classical Hodgkin lymphoma. The chain carries TRBV28 and TRBJ2-1; 7 nucleotides line up with TRBD1. The source material was peripheral blood mononuclear cells (PBMCs), sampled before the second cycle of nivolumab. CDR3 nucleotides: TGTGCCAGCAGTTTCGGATGGGACAGTGCAGGAGAGCAGTTCTTC. The encoded protein is CASSFGWDSAGEQFF.